A single sample is the source of the 20 T cell receptor beta chains below, sequenced in a study of early stage breast cancer tumors. Generated by immunoSEQ multiplex PCR, the TCRdb table keeps only in-frame clones and is missing some. The sample gives roughly 53,000 clones, 75% to 95% of which show up once; approximately 4.7% is in the top ten. The specimen was blood. All receptors derive from a person aged 65 to 85 with breast cancer.

The CDR3 sequence is CAWINRGGEKLFF. The CDR3 nucleotides are TGTGCCTGGATTAACAGGGGGGGCGAAAAACTGTTTTTT. This chain links TRBV30 with TRBJ1-4; 8 bases align to TRBD1. With V trimmed by 4 bases and J by 8 bases, 6 bases remained unmatched. Per germline, CDR1 GTSNPN and CDR2 SVGIG (reference sequence). There are 13 residues in the CDR3.

CDR3 DNA sequence: TGTGCCAGCGGCCAGCGTTCCTACGAGCAGTACTTC. Translation: CASGQRSYEQYF. The J gene is TRBJ2-7, the V gene TRBV28; D unclear. V lost 8 bases, J lost 1 base, and 9 bases lay in between. Germline CDR1 reads MDHEN; CDR2 reads SYDVKM. This CDR3 contains 12 residues.

The chain couples TRBV30 to TRBJ2-5; 9 bases match TRBD1. CDR1 is GTSNPN and CDR2 is SVGIG in the germline V gene (reference sequence). The CDR3 runs to 13 residues. After removal of 5 bases from V and 5 bases from J, the junction contained 6 bases not matched to a gene. As DNA, the CDR3 is TGTGCCTGGGAACAGGGGGCCAGGGAGACCCAGTACTTC. Translated: CAWEQGARETQYF.

The chain carries TRBV5-6 and TRBJ1-2, with a weak D call TRBD1 (6 bases). The CDR3 loop spans 14 amino acids. In germline, CDR1 is SGHDT, CDR2 YYEEEE. Between the trimmed V and J ends, which lost 5 bases and 8 bases, there was a span of 19 bases. CDR3 amino acids: CASRPDRLVRGYTF. CDR3 bases: TGTGCCAGCAGGCCGGACAGATTGGTCCGGGGCTACACCTTC.

This chain links TRBV5-1 with TRBJ2-3; possible D gene TRBD2, 6 bases. CDR3 length equals 15 residues. The V end was cut by 6 bases, the J end by 1 base, with 15 bases between. Germline V gene data show CDR1 as SGHRS and CDR2 as YFSETQ. Here the CDR3 DNA reads TGCGCCAGCAAGCCTCGGGACTTCCGCACAGATACGCAGTATTTT. Its translation: CASKPRDFRTDTQYF.

The rearrangement links TRBV5-4 to TRBJ2-3; the D is unclear. Germline V CDR1 and CDR2: SGHNT, YYREEE (reference sequence). The V gene lost 0 bases and the J gene lost 5 bases, with 4 bases spanning the gap. The CDR3 contains 12 residues. The CDR3 region has the DNA TGTGCCAGCAGCTTGGGTATAGATACGCAGTATTTT. Protein product: CASSLGIDTQYF.

This chain joins TRBV6-6 and TRBJ2-7; TRBD2 matches at 12 bases. This CDR3 is built from 15 residues. CDR1 MNHNY and CDR2 SVGAGI come from the germline V gene (reference sequence). The junction had 7 bases not matched to a gene; V was cut back by 6 bases and J by 4 bases. The CDR3 DNA follows: TGTGCCAGCAGAACTGGGACTAGCGGGTTATACGAGCAGTACTTC. Amino acid sequence: CASRTGTSGLYEQYF.

The rearrangement uses TRBV4-1 and TRBJ2-3; a weak D match, TRBD1 (5 bases). The ends were cut back, 1 base at V and 0 bases at J, with 8 bases in the middle. The CDR3 totals 15 residues. Germline lookup yields CDR1 MGHRA and CDR2 YSYEKL. In DNA form, the CDR3 reads TGCGCCAGCAGCCAAGCAGGGATCAGCACAGATACGCAGTATTTT. It yields the protein CASSQAGISTDTQYF.

This clone was seen a handful of times. This chain joins TRBV5-4 and TRBJ2-1; 9 positions agree with TRBD2. CDR1 is SGHNT, CDR2 YYREEE, per germline (reference sequence). This CDR3 is 16 amino acids long. The trim removed 3 bases at V and 7 bases at J, leaving 11 bases unmatched. The CDR3, as DNA: TGTGCCAGCAGCTCGGACGGCGGGAGGGCCAGGAATGAGCAGTTCTTC. Its translation: CASSSDGGRARNEQFF.

The chain has TRBV28 and TRBJ2-7; 11 nucleotides align to TRBD1. With 5 bases clipped from V and 9 bases from J, the junction kept 6 bases outside the gene matches. The CDR3 runs to 13 residues. Germline CDR1 reads MDHEN; CDR2 reads SYDVKM. The CDR3 spells CASSPPGQGGQYF. As DNA, the CDR3 is TGTGCCAGCAGTCCACCGGGACAGGGGGGGCAGTACTTC.

The chain carries TRBV27 and TRBJ2-3; weak D call: TRBD2 (6 bases). Germline V gene sequence: CDR1 MNHEY, CDR2 SMNVEV (reference sequence). This CDR3 is 16 amino acids long. V was clipped by 3 bases and J by 0 bases, with 13 bases between them. The CDR3 here is CASSFSGGTSTDTQYF. CDR3 DNA: TGTGCCAGCAGTTTTTCAGGAGGGACCAGCACAGATACGCAGTATTTT.

The J gene is TRBJ2-3, the V gene TRBV7-6; a weak D match, TRBD2 (6 bases). Between the trimmed V and J ends, which lost 8 bases and 0 bases, there was a span of 9 bases. The V gene's germline CDR1 is SGHVS and CDR2 FNYEAQ. There are 13 residues in the CDR3. The CDR3 bases are TGTGCCAGCCGGGGGAGAAGCACAGATACGCAGTATTTT. Encoded protein: CASRGRSTDTQYF.

V and J are TRBV7-2 and TRBJ2-5, with 7 bases lining up with TRBD2. The CDR3 is 15 amino acids. After removal of 1 base from V and 8 bases from J, the junction contained 10 bases not matched to a gene. Germline CDR1 and CDR2: SGHTA and FQGNSA. The CDR3 here is CASSLVAGERETQYF. CDR3 DNA sequence: TGTGCCAGCAGCTTAGTCGCGGGGGAACGAGAAACCCAGTACTTC.

The chain has TRBV18 and TRBJ2-7; perhaps TRBD2 as D (5 bases). Germline V gene lookup returns CDR1 KGHSH and CDR2 LQKENI. The V end lost 3 bases, the J end lost 3 bases, and 15 bases lay between the germline ends. The CDR3 totals 15 residues. CDR3 nucleotide sequence: TGTGCCAGCTCACCGGCCCTAGCTGGGAACTACGAGCAGTACTTC. It codes for CASSPALAGNYEQYF.

As regards this clone: At the DNA level, this CDR3 is encoded by other sequences in the same sample as well. The V call is TRBV7-9, the J call TRBJ1-5; 7 positions match TRBD1. CDR1 is SEHNR, CDR2 FQNEAQ, per germline (reference sequence). Trimming cost V 1 base and J 6 bases; bases outside gene matches: 3. The CDR3 contains 14 residues. The CDR3 region has the DNA TGTGCCAGCAGCTTAGGACAGGGTGGTCAGCCCCAGCATTTT. It translates to CASSLGQGGQPQHF.

V usage is TRBV14 and J usage is TRBJ2-1, with 7 bases identical to TRBD2. Looked up from germline, CDR1 is SGHDN and CDR2 is FVKESK. J lost 10 bases, V lost 4 bases, and 4 bases had no gene match. The CDR3 covers 12 residues. CDR3 in amino acids: CASSRRGEEQFF. The CDR3 DNA follows: TGTGCCAGCAGCCGTCGGGGGGAAGAGCAGTTCTTC.

This clone is a singleton in its sample. V usage is TRBV27 and J usage is TRBJ1-6; no definite D call. The V and J ends lost 1 base and 7 bases respectively, with 8 bases between them. The germline CDR1 and CDR2 sequences are MNHEY and SMNVEV (reference sequence). The CDR3 is 14 residues long. The CDR3 spells CASSLLQTNSPLHF. The CDR3 DNA sequence: TGTGCCAGCAGTTTATTACAGACAAATTCACCCCTCCACTTT.

The chain has TRBV6-5 and TRBJ1-1, with 10 positions matching TRBD1. The CDR3 loop spans 15 amino acids. Per the germline V gene, CDR1 is MNHEY and CDR2 is SVGAGI. V lost 4 bases to trimming and J lost 3 bases; unmatched junction nucleotides: 5. CDR3 sequence (DNA): TGTGCCAGCAGTTCCCGACAGGGGGCGCACACTGAAGCTTTCTTT. Amino acids: CASSSRQGAHTEAFF.

This clone was recorded once. The chain is built from TRBV5-1 and TRBJ2-5; no clear D gene. The CDR3 is made up of 12 amino acids. Germline CDR1 reads SGHRS; CDR2 reads YFSETQ. Trimming cost V 3 bases and J 2 bases, with 5 bases left between them. CDR3 coding DNA: TGCGCCAGCAGCTCAGGACAAGAGACCCAGTACTTC. Protein: CASSSGQETQYF.

The chain links TRBV7-9 to TRBJ2-2, with 9 positions matching TRBD1. Germline-derived CDR1 and CDR2 are SEHNR and FQNEAQ (reference sequence). V lost 5 bases, J lost 4 bases, and 5 bases stayed unmatched. This CDR3 is built from 15 residues. In DNA form, the CDR3 reads TGTGCCAGCAGCCCAGGACAGGGGCCCACCGGGGAGCTGTTTTTT. This encodes CASSPGQGPTGELFF.